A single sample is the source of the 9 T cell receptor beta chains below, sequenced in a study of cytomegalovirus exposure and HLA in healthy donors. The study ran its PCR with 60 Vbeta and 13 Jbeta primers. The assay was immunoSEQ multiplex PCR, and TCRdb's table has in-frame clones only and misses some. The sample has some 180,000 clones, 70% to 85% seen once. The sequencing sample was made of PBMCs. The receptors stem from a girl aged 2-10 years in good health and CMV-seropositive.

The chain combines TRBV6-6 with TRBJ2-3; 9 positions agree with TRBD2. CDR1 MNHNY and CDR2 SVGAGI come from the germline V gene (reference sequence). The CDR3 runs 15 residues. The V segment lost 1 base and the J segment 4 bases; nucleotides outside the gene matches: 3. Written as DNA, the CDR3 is TGTGCCAGCAGTTACTTAGCGGGAGCCTCAGATACGCAGTATTTT. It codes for CASSYLAGASDTQYF.

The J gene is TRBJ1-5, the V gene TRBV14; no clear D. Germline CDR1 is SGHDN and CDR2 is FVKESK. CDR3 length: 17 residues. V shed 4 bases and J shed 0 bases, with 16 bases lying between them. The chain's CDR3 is CASSLRGLGISNQPQHF. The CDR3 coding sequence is TGTGCCAGCAGCCTAAGAGGGCTCGGTATTAGCAATCAGCCCCAGCATTTT.

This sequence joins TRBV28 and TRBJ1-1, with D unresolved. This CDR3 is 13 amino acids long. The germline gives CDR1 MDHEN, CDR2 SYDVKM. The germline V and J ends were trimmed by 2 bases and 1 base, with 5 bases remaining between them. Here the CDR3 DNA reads TGTGCCAGCAGTTTACACTGGAACACTGAAGCTTTCTTT. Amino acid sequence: CASSLHWNTEAFF.

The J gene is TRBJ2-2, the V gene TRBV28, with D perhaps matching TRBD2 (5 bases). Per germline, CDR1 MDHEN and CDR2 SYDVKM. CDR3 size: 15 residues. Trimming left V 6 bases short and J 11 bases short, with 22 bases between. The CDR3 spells CASSLTKSGFKELFF. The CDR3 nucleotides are TGTGCCAGCAGCCTGACAAAATCGGGGTTCAAAGAGCTGTTTTTT.

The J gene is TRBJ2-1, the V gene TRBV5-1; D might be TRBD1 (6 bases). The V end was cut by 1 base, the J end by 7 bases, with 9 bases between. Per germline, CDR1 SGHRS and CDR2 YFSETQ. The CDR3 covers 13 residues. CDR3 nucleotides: TGCGCCAGCAGCTTGACAGGGTTGAATGAGCAGTTCTTC. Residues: CASSLTGLNEQFF. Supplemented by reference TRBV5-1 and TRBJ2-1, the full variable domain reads KAGVTQTPRYLIKTRGQQVTLSCSPISGHRSVSWYQQTPGQGLQFLFEYFSETQRNKGNFPGRFSGRQFSNSRSEMNVSTLELGDSALYLCASSLTGLNEQFFGPGTRLTVL.

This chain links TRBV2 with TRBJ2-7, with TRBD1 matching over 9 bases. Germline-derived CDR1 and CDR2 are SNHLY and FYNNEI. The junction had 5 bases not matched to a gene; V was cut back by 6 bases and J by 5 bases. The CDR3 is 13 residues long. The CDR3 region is CASSRDRVHEQYF. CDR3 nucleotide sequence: TGTGCCAGCAGCCGGGACAGGGTCCACGAGCAGTACTTC. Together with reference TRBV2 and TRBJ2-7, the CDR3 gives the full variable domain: EPEVTQTPSHQVTQMGQEVILRCVPISNHLYFYWYRQILGQKVEFLVSFYNNEISEKSEIFDDQFSVERPDGSNFTLKIRSTKLEDSAMYFCASSRDRVHEQYFGPGTRLTVT.

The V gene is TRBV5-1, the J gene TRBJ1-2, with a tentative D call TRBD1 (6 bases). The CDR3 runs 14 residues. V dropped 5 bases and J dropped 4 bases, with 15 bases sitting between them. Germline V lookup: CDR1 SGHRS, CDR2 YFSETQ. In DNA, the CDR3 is TGCGCCAGCAGTCATCTCGACAGGTCCTATGGCTACACCTTC. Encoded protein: CASSHLDRSYGYTF.

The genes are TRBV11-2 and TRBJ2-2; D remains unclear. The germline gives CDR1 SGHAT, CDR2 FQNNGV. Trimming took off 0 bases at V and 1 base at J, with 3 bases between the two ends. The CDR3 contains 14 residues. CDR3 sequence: CASSLDMNTGELFF. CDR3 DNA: TGTGCCAGCAGCTTAGATATGAACACCGGGGAGCTGTTTTTT. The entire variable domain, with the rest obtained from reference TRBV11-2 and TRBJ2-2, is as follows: EAGVAQSPRYKIIEKRQSVAFWCNPISGHATLYWYQQILGQGPKLLIQFQNNGVVDDSQLPKDRFSAERLKGVDSTLKIQPAKLEDSAVYLCASSLDMNTGELFFGEGSRLTVL.

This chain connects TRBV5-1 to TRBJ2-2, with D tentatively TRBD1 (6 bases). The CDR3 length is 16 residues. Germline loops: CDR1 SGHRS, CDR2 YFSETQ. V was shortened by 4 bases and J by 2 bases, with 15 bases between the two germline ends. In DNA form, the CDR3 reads TGCGCCAGCAGCCTGACAGGATCTCGTAACACCGGGGAGCTGTTTTTT. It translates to CASSLTGSRNTGELFF. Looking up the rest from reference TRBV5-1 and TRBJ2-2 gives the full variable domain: KAGVTQTPRYLIKTRGQQVTLSCSPISGHRSVSWYQQTPGQGLQFLFEYFSETQRNKGNFPGRFSGRQFSNSRSEMNVSTLELGDSALYLCASSLTGSRNTGELFFGEGSRLTVL.